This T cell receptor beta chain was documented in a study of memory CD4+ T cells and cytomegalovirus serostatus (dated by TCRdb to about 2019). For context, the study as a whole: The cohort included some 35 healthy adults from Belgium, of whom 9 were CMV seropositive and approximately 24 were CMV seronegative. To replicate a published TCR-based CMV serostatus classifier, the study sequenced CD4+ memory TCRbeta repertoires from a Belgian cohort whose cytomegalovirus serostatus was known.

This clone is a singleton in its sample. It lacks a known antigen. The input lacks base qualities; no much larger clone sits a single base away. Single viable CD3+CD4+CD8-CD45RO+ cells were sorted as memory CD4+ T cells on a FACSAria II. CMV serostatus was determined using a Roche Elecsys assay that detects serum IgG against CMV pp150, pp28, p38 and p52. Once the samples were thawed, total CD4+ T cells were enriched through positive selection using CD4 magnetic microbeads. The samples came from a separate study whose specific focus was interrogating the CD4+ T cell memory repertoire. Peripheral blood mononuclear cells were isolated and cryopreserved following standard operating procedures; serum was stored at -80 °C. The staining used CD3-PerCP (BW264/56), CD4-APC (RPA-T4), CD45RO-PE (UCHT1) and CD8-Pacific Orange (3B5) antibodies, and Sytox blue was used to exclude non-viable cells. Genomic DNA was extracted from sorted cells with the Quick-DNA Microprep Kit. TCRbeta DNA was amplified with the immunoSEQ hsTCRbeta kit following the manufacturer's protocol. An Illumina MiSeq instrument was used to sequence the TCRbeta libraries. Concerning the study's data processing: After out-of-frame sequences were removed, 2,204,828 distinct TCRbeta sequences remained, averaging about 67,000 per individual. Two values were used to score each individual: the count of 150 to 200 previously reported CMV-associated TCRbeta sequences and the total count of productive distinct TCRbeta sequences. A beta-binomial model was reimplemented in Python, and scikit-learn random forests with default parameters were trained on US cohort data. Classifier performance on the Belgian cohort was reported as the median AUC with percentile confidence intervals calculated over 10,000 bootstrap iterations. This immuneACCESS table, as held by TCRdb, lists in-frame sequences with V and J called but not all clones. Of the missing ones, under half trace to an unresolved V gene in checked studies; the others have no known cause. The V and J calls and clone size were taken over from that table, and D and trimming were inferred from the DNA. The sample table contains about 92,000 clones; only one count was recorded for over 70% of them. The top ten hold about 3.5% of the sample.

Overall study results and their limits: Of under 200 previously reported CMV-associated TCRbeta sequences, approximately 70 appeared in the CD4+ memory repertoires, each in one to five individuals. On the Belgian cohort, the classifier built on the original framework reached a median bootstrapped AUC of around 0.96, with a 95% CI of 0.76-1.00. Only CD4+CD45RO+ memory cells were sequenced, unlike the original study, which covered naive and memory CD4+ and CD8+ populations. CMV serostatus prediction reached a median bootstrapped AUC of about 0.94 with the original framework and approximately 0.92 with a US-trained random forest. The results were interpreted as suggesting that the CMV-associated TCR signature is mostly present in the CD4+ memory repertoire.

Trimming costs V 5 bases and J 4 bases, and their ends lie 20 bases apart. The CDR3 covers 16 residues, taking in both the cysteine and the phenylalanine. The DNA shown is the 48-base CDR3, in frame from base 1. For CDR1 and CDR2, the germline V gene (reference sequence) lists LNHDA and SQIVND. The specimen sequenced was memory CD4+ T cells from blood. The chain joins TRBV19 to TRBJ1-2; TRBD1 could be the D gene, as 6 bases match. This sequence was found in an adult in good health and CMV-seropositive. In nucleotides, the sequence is TGTGCCAGTAGTCAAATCACCCGACAGGCTGGCTATGGCTACACCTTC. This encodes CASSQITRQAGYGYTF.